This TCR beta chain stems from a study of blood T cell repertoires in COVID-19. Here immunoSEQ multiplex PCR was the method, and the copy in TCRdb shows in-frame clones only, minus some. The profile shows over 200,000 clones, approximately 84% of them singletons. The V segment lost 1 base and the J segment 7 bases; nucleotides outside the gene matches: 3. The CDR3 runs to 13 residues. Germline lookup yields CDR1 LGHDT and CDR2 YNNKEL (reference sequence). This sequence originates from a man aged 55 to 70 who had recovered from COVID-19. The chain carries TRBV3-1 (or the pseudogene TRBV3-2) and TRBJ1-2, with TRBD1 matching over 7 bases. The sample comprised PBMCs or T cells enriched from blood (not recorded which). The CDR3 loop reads CASSQGGGGGYTF. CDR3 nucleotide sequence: TGTGCCAGCAGCCAAGGAGGGGGCGGTGGCTACACCTTC.